One T cell receptor (beta chain) is described in this entry. Its antigen is currently unknown. V lost 4 bases, J lost 3 bases, and 1 base stayed unmatched. The CDR3 totals 13 residues. The germline gives CDR1 MNHNS, CDR2 SASEGT. The entry originates in a study of shared clonotypes between healthy human individuals. Per the authors' pipeline: ImmunoSEQ output held junction-only sequences without quality scores, so filtering differed. The assay was immunoSEQ multiplex PCR, and TCRdb's table has in-frame clones only and misses some. The V and J calls and the clone size are those of that table, but D and trimming were determined from the DNA. The sample consists of roughly 2 million clones, roughly 94% of them appearing once. Only CD45RO-negative cells positively selected for CCR7 counted as naive CD8 cells, so terminally differentiated effector memory CD45RA+ cells were excluded. Regarding the study as a whole: Sampling covered nothing but blood. Tissue TCR repertoires likely differ from those found in blood.

This rearrangement joins TRBV6-1 to TRBJ1-2, with 8 bases that match TRBD1. The sequenced sample was naive CD8+ T cells sorted from blood. The sequence was collected from a man between 18 and 35 years old in good health. The CDR3 here is CASSGQGYYGYTF. CDR3 in DNA: TGTGCCAGCAGTGGACAGGGGTACTATGGCTACACCTTC.